The source of this TCR beta chain is a study of blood T cell repertoires in COVID-19. About the study: The United States, Italy and Spain were the sources of the acute and convalescent COVID-19 samples.

This clone was seen only a few times. Original handling: Amplification with reference gene primers provided the estimates of nucleated cell counts. TCRdb keeps only in-frame clones here, not all; method: immunoSEQ multiplex PCR. The DNA gave D and trimming, while V, J and clone size come from that table. The repertoire has around 290,000 clones, approximately 90% of them found once; the top ten carry roughly 1.1%. Looked up from germline, CDR1 is SGHRS and CDR2 is YFSETQ. V shed 0 bases and J shed 4 bases, with 13 bases lying between them. This CDR3 comprises 15 residues. The sample consisted of PBMCs or T cells enriched from blood (not recorded which). The receptor comes from a woman in her twenties or thirties who had recovered from COVID-19. The chain is built from TRBV5-1 and TRBJ1-1, with a possible D match to TRBD1 (5 bases). The DNA for the CDR3 is TGCGCCAGCAGCTTGGATGGGTTAAGGGGCACTGAAGCTTTCTTT. Translated: CASSLDGLRGTEAFF. Looking up the rest from reference TRBV5-1 and TRBJ1-1 gives the full variable domain: KAGVTQTPRYLIKTRGQQVTLSCSPISGHRSVSWYQQTPGQGLQFLFEYFSETQRNKGNFPGRFSGRQFSNSRSEMNVSTLELGDSALYLCASSLDGLRGTEAFFGQGTRLTVV.